A single sample gave rise to the 23 T cell receptor beta chains below, sequenced in a study of cytomegalovirus exposure and HLA in healthy donors. Vbeta (60) and Jbeta (13) primers were used in the PCR. The repertoire was sequenced with immunoSEQ multiplex PCR; TCRdb's copy has only in-frame clones and lacks some. There are tens of thousands of clones in the sample, with 5.5% held by the top ten. The sequenced material came from PBMCs. The receptors stem from a girl aged 5 to 17 in good health and CMV-seropositive.

The chain couples TRBV6-1 to TRBJ1-1, with D uncertain. Germline CDR1 is MNHNS and CDR2 is SASEGT. This CDR3 has 14 amino acids. Trimming removed 1 base from V and 1 base from J, with 7 bases in between. CDR3 in DNA: TGTGCCAGCAGTGAAGTCAGAGGGAACACTGAAGCTTTCTTT. Translating it yields CASSEVRGNTEAFF.

J is TRBJ2-1 and V is TRBV2, with a tentative D call TRBD2 (5 bases). The germline CDR1 and CDR2 sequences are SNHLY and FYNNEI. V was trimmed by 6 bases and J by 6 bases, leaving 21 bases between them. This CDR3 has 16 residues. The CDR3 reads CASSNRAGPGINEQFF. CDR3 in DNA: TGTGCCAGCAGCAATCGGGCGGGCCCAGGAATCAATGAGCAGTTCTTC.

V and J are TRBV18 and TRBJ1-1; D is perhaps TRBD1 (5 bases). The germline V gene has CDR1 KGHSH and CDR2 LQKENI. The germline V and J ends were trimmed by 1 base and 7 bases, with 7 bases remaining between them. The CDR3 length is 12 residues. CDR3 sequence reads: CASSPRGDEAFF. The CDR3, as DNA: TGTGCCAGCTCACCACGGGGGGATGAAGCTTTCTTT.

The chain links TRBV5-4 to TRBJ2-5, with TRBD2 matching 8 bases. CDR1 SGHNT and CDR2 YYREEE come from the germline V gene (reference sequence). This CDR3 contains 13 residues. Losses at the gene ends were 7 bases for V and 5 bases for J; bases not matched to a gene: 7. For the CDR3, the DNA is TGTGCCAGCGCCGGGGGGGCCGTGGAGACCCAGTACTTC. As protein: CASAGGAVETQYF.

This chain links TRBV18 with TRBJ2-1; TRBD1 is a possible D gene (6 bases). The CDR3 is 13 amino acids. The germline CDR1 and CDR2 sequences are KGHSH and LQKENI. The V and J ends lost 3 bases and 10 bases respectively, with 13 bases between them. The CDR3 spells CASSPDRHQEQFF. In DNA, the CDR3 is TGTGCCAGCTCACCCGACAGGCACCAGGAGCAGTTCTTC. Full variable domain (remainder filled in from reference TRBV18 and TRBJ2-1): NAGVMQNPRHLVRRRGQEARLRCSPMKGHSHVYWYRQLPEEGLKFMVYLQKENIIDESGMPKERFSAEFPKEGPSILRIQQVVRGDSAAYFCASSPDRHQEQFFGPGTRLTVL.

The chain joins TRBV10-3 to TRBJ1-1; TRBD1 matches at 11 bases. The V gene end was trimmed by 0 bases and the J gene end by 3 bases; junction bases not matched to a gene: 15. Per germline, CDR1 ENHRY and CDR2 SYGVKD. The length of the CDR3 is 20 residues. The DNA of the CDR3 is TGTGCCATCAGTGAGTCGTGGAACCCGGGACAGGGGGAGATGGACACTGAAGCTTTCTTT. It specifies CAISESWNPGQGEMDTEAFF.

J is TRBJ2-5 and V is TRBV13, with 10 nucleotides matching TRBD2. Unmatched junction bases numbered 7, after V lost 5 bases and J lost 1 base. CDR3 length: 16 residues. From germline, CDR1 is PRHDT and CDR2 FYEKMQ (reference sequence). The CDR3 sequence: CASSELAGSSQETQYF. The CDR3 DNA sequence: TGTGCCAGCAGCGAACTAGCGGGGTCGTCCCAAGAGACCCAGTACTTC.

V and J are TRBV25-1 and TRBJ1-2; D perhaps matches TRBD1 (6 bases). Per germline, CDR1 MGHDK and CDR2 SYGVNS. The CDR3 is 16 residues long. Trimming left V 3 bases short and J 4 bases short, with 18 bases between. Here the CDR3 reads CASSDSRQAEGYGYTF. CDR3 nucleotides: TGTGCCAGCAGTGATTCGAGACAGGCGGAAGGCTATGGCTACACCTTC.

The V gene is TRBV9, the J gene TRBJ2-1; 9 nucleotides align to TRBD2. Germline V CDR1 and CDR2: SGDLS, YYNGEE. There are 17 residues in the CDR3. Trimming cost V 4 bases and J 0 bases; bases outside gene matches: 8. This CDR3 reads CASSKDSGGSSYNEQFF. CDR3 bases: TGTGCCAGCAGCAAAGATAGCGGGGGCAGCTCCTACAATGAGCAGTTCTTC.

The gene calls are TRBV27 and TRBJ1-5; the D gene is possibly TRBD1 (5 bases). The V gene's germline CDR1 is MNHEY and CDR2 SMNVEV (reference sequence). The CDR3 loop spans 15 amino acids. The V end was cut by 6 bases, the J end by 7 bases, with 19 bases between. The CDR3 loop is CASSTSNGAGQPQHF. CDR3 bases: TGTGCCAGCAGCACCTCGAATGGGGCTGGACAGCCCCAGCATTTT.

This chain joins TRBV9 and TRBJ2-3; weak D call: TRBD2 (6 bases). The CDR3 contains 15 residues. Trimming removed 5 bases at V and 0 bases at J, with 13 bases between. The germline V gene has CDR1 SGDLS and CDR2 YYNGEE. As DNA, the CDR3 is TGTGCCAGCAGTTCCCTGGGGGGTAGCACAGATACGCAGTATTTT. This sequence encodes CASSSLGGSTDTQYF.

This CDR3 reads CASSLAGSAEAFF. CDR3 in DNA: TGTGCCAGCAGTTTAGCTGGTAGCGCTGAAGCTTTCTTT. The chain carries TRBV27 and TRBJ1-1; D not resolved. V was cut by 2 bases and J by 6 bases, with 10 bases left in between. The CDR3 has 13 residues. Germline-derived CDR1 and CDR2 are MNHEY and SMNVEV (reference sequence).

Turning to this clone: The junction departs from the called germline gene at one end, perhaps through a read error. Other DNA sequences in this specimen translate into the identical CDR3. The chain recombines TRBV30 with TRBJ1-6; TRBD1 might be the D (6 bases). Germline V gives CDR1 GTSNPN, CDR2 SVGIG (reference sequence). The CDR3 extends over 15 amino acids. In DNA form, the CDR3 reads TGTGCCTGGAGTTATGGGGGCGTAGTGGGTTCACCCCTACACTTT. Residues: CAWSYGGVVGSPLHF.

The chain employs TRBV2 and TRBJ2-5; D is perhaps TRBD2 (7 bases). The CDR3 runs to 15 residues. V lost 6 bases to trimming and J lost 3 bases, with 17 bases between them. CDR1 is SNHLY and CDR2 is FYNNEI in the germline V gene. DNA for the CDR3: TGTGCCAGCAGGGGGAGGGGGAGGGCTGAAGAGACCCAGTACTTC. Translation: CASRGRGRAEETQYF.

V and J are TRBV9 and TRBJ1-5, with 7 nucleotides matching TRBD1. The CDR3 length is 14 residues. Germline CDR1 and CDR2: SGDLS and YYNGEE. V shed 2 bases and J 2 bases; nucleotides not matched to a gene: 1. The CDR3 DNA follows: TGTGCCAGCAGCGTCGGGACAGGCAATCAGCCCCAGCATTTT. Protein: CASSVGTGNQPQHF.

The chain combines TRBV5-6 with TRBJ1-6; D possibly corresponds to TRBD1 (5 bases). This CDR3 is 13 amino acids long. The germline gives CDR1 SGHDT, CDR2 YYEEEE. V lost 0 bases to trimming and J lost 12 bases, with 10 bases between them. The CDR3 DNA sequence: TGTGCCAGCAGCTTGGGGACATTTTTACCCCTCCACTTT. The encoded protein is CASSLGTFLPLHF.

V usage is TRBV25-1 and J usage is TRBJ1-1; possible D gene TRBD1, 5 bases. Per the germline V gene, CDR1 is MGHDK and CDR2 is SYGVNS. The V end lost 6 bases, the J end lost 1 base, and 9 bases lay between the germline ends. The CDR3 length is 13 residues. The CDR3 sequence: CASRAGKNTEAFF. For the CDR3, the DNA is TGTGCCAGCAGGGCAGGGAAGAACACTGAAGCTTTCTTT.

V usage is TRBV29-1 and J usage is TRBJ2-5, with D maybe TRBD1 (6 bases). The germline CDR1 and CDR2 sequences are SQVTM and ANQGSEA. Trimming took off 2 bases at V and 5 bases at J, with 24 bases between the two ends. CDR3 size: 17 residues. CDR3 amino acids: CSVEYYLGQSIRETQYF. DNA of the CDR3: TGCAGCGTTGAATACTACCTTGGACAGTCGATACGGGAGACCCAGTACTTC.

The chain is built from TRBV9 and TRBJ1-2; 9 positions agree with TRBD1. The CDR3 covers 15 residues. CDR1 and CDR2 (germline): SGDLS, YYNGEE. The V segment lost 4 bases and the J segment 5 bases; nucleotides outside the gene matches: 9. Written as DNA, the CDR3 is TGTGCCAGCAGCCCGGGGACAGGGCCCAATTATGGCTACACCTTC. It codes for CASSPGTGPNYGYTF.

This chain links TRBV13 with TRBJ2-7; the D gene is possibly TRBD2 (5 bases). CDR3 length equals 14 residues. Trimming shortened V by 5 bases and J by 2 bases, and 13 bases separated the two germline ends. CDR1 is PRHDT, CDR2 FYEKMQ, per germline (reference sequence). The CDR3 DNA is TGTGCCAGCAGCCTAAAAGGAGGTCCCTACGAGCAGTACGTC. This sequence encodes CASSLKGGPYEQYV.

V and J are TRBV7-3 and TRBJ2-1, with TRBD2 as a possible D gene (5 bases). The V end was cut by 1 base, the J end by 9 bases, with 13 bases between. The germline V gene encodes CDR1 SGHTA and CDR2 FQGTGA. The CDR3 extends over 14 amino acids. As DNA, the CDR3 is TGTGCCAGCAGCTTAAGTCCTTTAGCGTCTGAGCAGTTCTTC. This sequence encodes CASSLSPLASEQFF.

The V gene is TRBV9, the J gene TRBJ2-7; TRBD2 matches 8 bases. The V gene end was trimmed by 4 bases and the J gene end by 2 bases; junction bases not matched to a gene: 8. Looked up from germline, CDR1 is SGDLS and CDR2 is YYNGEE. The CDR3 has 15 amino acids. CDR3 sequence: CASSPSSGGAYEQYF. In DNA form, the CDR3 reads TGTGCCAGCAGCCCCTCAAGCGGGGGCGCCTACGAGCAGTACTTC.

The gene calls are TRBV5-1 and TRBJ2-5; TRBD2 aligns across 10 bases. The CDR3 length is 16 residues. The V segment lost 0 bases and the J segment 5 bases; nucleotides outside the gene matches: 7. Germline V CDR1 and CDR2: SGHRS, YFSETQ. The chain's CDR3 is CASSLEGASGGETQYF. In DNA, the CDR3 is TGCGCCAGCAGCTTGGAAGGTGCTAGCGGGGGTGAGACCCAGTACTTC.